Listed below are T cell receptor beta chains from one sample, sequenced in a study of shared clonotypes between healthy human individuals. Clones were sequenced by immunoSEQ multiplex PCR, and TCRdb holds only the in-frame ones, with some missing. The repertoire holds 110,000 or so clones, with 68% as singletons. The sample comprised memory CD8+ T cells sorted from blood. All receptors derive from a woman aged 30 to 39 in good health. Both conserved end residues are part of each CDR3. Each record gives: V gene, clone size, D gene, J gene, CDR3 protein, CDR3 DNA. The D gene is left open where the match is weak. Expanded clones get a size class; other rows say once, few or many, or leave the size out.

v_call: TRBV25-1; clone_size: .; d_call: TRBD1; j_call: TRBJ2-5; cdr3_aa: CASSDSGTEETQYF; cdr3_nt: TGTGCCAGCAGTGACTCTGGGACAGAAGAGACCCAGTACTTC
v_call: TRBV13; clone_size: .; d_call: .; j_call: TRBJ2-6; cdr3_aa: CASSKVSGANVLTF; cdr3_nt: TGTGCCAGCAGTAAGGTCTCTGGGGCCAACGTCCTGACTTTC
v_call: TRBV18; clone_size: .; d_call: .; j_call: TRBJ1-3; cdr3_aa: CASSYNTGTGNTIYF; cdr3_nt: TGTGCCAGCTCATACAATACAGGGACTGGAAACACCATATATTTT
v_call: TRBV2; clone_size: few; d_call: .; j_call: TRBJ1-4; cdr3_aa: CASSGVNEKLFF; cdr3_nt: TGTGCCAGCAGTGGGGTTAATGAAAAACTGTTTTTT
v_call: TRBV27; clone_size: .; d_call: TRBD1; j_call: TRBJ2-7; cdr3_aa: CASSSQTGGIYEQYF; cdr3_nt: TGTGCCAGCAGTTCCCAGACAGGGGGAATTTACGAGCAGTACTTC
v_call: TRBV14; clone_size: .; d_call: .; j_call: TRBJ2-7; cdr3_aa: CASSRDSLSEQYF; cdr3_nt: TGTGCCAGCAGCCGTGACTCGCTATCCGAGCAGTACTTC
v_call: TRBV10-3; clone_size: .; d_call: .; j_call: TRBJ2-7; cdr3_aa: CAIKQGPLLYEQYF; cdr3_nt: TGTGCCATCAAGCAGGGGCCCCTTTTGTACGAGCAGTACTTC
v_call: TRBV20-1; clone_size: few; d_call: .; j_call: TRBJ1-1; cdr3_aa: CSAPRSMDFF; cdr3_nt: TGCAGTGCTCCCCGATCAATGGATTTCTTT
v_call: TRBV2; clone_size: .; d_call: .; j_call: TRBJ2-7; cdr3_aa: CAVKGAGTYEQYF; cdr3_nt: TGTGCCGTCAAGGGAGCAGGAACCTACGAGCAGTACTTC
v_call: TRBV28; clone_size: .; d_call: TRBD2; j_call: TRBJ2-3; cdr3_aa: CASSPLAGDTDTQYF; cdr3_nt: TGTGCCAGCAGCCCATTAGCGGGAGACACAGATACGCAGTATTTT
v_call: TRBV28; clone_size: once; d_call: .; j_call: TRBJ2-7; cdr3_aa: CASGQLSSQYEQYF; cdr3_nt: TGTGCCAGCGGTCAACTTTCTAGCCAGTACGAGCAGTACTTC
v_call: TRBV7-9; clone_size: .; d_call: .; j_call: TRBJ2-7; cdr3_aa: CASSPSNYEQYF; cdr3_nt: TGTGCCAGCAGCCCGTCGAACTACGAGCAGTACTTC